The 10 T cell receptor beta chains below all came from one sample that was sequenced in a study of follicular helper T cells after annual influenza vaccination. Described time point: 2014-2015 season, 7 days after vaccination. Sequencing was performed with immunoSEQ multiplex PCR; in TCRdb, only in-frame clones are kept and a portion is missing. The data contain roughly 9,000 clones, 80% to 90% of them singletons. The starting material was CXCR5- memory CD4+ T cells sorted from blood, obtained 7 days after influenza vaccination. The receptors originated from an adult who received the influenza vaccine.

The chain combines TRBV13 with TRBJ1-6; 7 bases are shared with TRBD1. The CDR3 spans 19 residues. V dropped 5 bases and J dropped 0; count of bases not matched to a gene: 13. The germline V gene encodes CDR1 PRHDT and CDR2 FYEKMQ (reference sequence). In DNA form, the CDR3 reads TGTGCCAGCAGCCCGACGAAATCGACAGGGACCTCCTATAATTCACCCCTCCACTTT. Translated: CASSPTKSTGTSYNSPLHF.

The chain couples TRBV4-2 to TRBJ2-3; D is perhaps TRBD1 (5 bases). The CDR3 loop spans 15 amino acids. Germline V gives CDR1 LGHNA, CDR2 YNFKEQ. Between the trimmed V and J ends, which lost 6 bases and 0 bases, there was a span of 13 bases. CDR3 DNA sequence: TGTGCCAGCAGTCTCACAGGCGCCAGCACAGATACGCAGTATTTT. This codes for CASSLTGASTDTQYF.

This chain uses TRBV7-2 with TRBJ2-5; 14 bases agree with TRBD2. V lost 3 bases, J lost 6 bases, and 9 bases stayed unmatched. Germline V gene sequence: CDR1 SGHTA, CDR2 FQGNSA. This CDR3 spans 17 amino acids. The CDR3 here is CASSFGLAGGLRQTQYF. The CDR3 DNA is TGTGCCAGCAGCTTTGGACTAGCGGGGGGTCTGAGACAGACCCAGTACTTC.

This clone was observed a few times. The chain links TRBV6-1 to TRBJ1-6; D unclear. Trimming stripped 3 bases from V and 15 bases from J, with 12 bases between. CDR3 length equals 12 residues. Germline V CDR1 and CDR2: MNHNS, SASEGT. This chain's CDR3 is CASSDPRWGLHF. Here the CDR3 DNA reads TGTGCCAGCAGTGATCCCCGTTGGGGCCTCCACTTT.

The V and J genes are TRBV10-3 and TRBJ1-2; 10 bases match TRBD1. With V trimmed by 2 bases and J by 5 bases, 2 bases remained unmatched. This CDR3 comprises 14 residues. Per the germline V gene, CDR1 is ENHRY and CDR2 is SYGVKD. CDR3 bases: TGTGCCATCAGTGAGGGGGACAGGGGATATGGCTACACCTTC. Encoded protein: CAISEGDRGYGYTF.

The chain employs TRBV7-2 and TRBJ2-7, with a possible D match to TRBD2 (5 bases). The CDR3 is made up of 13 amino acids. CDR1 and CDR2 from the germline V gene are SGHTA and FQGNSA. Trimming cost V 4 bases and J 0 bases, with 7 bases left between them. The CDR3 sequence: CASSSGNSYEQYF. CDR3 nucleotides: TGTGCCAGCAGCTCCGGGAACTCCTACGAGCAGTACTTC.

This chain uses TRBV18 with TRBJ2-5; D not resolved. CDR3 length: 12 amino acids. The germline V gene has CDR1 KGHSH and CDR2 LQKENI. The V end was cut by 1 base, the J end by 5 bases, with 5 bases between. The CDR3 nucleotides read TGTGCCAGCTCACCACTGGTTGAGACCCAGTACTTC. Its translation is CASSPLVETQYF.

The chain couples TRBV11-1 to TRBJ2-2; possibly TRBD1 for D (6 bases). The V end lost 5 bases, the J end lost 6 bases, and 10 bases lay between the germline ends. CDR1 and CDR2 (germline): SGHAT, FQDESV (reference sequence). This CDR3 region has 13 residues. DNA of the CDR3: TGTGCCAGCAGCGAAAGGGGGTCCGGGGAGCTGTTTTTT. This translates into CASSERGSGELFF.

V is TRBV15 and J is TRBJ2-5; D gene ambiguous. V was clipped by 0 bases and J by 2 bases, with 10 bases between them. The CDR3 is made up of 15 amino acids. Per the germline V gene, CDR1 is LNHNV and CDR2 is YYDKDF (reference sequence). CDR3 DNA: TGTGCCACCAGCAGAGACCAGGCGGCTCAAGAGACCCAGTACTTC. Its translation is CATSRDQAAQETQYF.

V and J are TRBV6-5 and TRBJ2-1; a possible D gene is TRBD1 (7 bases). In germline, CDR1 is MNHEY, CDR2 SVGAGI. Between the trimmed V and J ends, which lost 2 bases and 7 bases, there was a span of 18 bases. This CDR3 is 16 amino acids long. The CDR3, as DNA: TGTGCCAGCAGTTACCACGACAGGGCGGCGGGGAATGAGCAGTTCTTC. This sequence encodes CASSYHDRAAGNEQFF.